This TCR beta chain came from a study of beta chain features in type 1 diabetes. The wider study: The samples had around 98 million sorted cells examined in all.

Reverse transcribing all isolated RNA meant expressed TCRB transcripts were sequenced. The assay was immunoSEQ multiplex PCR, and TCRdb's table has in-frame clones only and misses some. Of some 350,000 clones in the sample, about 14% were seen once. Naive, central memory, regulatory and stem cell-like memory cells within the CD4+ compartment were sorted using CD45RO/CCR7/CD25/CD127/CD95/CD27. Whole-study results and caveats: Type 1 diabetes patients showed fewer insertions and more deletions at VDJ junctions. Compared to healthy donors, patients appeared to have naive, central memory and Treg TCRB repertoires that were more alike. When Type 1 diabetes patients were examined, their TCRB CDR3s proved moderately but significantly shorter in all four CD4+ subsets.

Points on this clone: Antigen unknown.

The receptor's source is a woman between 18 and 29 years old with type 1 diabetes. The specimen was naive CD4+ T cells from blood.

The CDR3 DNA reads as TGCGCCAGCAGCCAAGATCCTTTGGCGGTCCAGGGGGCGAATCAGCCCCAGCATTTT. Translating it yields CASSQDPLAVQGANQPQHF. The chain is built from TRBV4-3 and TRBJ1-5; 8 bases are shared with TRBD1. CDR1 LGHNA and CDR2 YSLEER come from the germline V gene. The length of the CDR3 is 19 residues. V gave up 0 bases and J gave up 4 bases; unmatched junction bases: 14.